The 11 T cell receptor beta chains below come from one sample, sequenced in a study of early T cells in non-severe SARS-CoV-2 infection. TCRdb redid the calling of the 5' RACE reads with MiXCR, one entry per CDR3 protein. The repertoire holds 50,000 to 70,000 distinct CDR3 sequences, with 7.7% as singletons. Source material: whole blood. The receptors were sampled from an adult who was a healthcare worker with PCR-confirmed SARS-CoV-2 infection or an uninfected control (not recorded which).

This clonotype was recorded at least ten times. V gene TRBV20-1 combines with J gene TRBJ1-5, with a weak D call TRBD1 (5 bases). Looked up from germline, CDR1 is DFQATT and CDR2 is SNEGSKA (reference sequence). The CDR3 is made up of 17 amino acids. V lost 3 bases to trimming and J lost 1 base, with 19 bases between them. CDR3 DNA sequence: TGCAGTGCTAGTTCGGGGGGGGACTACTGGAGCAATCAGCCCCAGCATTTT. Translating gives CSASSGGDYWSNQPQHF.

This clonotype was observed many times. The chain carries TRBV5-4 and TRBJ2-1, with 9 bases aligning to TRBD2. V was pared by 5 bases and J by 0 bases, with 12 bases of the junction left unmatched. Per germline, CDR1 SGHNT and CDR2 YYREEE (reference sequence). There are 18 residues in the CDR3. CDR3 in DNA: TGTGCCAGCAGGAGACTAGCGGAGTCAGAAAGCTCCTACAATGAGCAGTTCTTC. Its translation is CASRRLAESESSYNEQFF.

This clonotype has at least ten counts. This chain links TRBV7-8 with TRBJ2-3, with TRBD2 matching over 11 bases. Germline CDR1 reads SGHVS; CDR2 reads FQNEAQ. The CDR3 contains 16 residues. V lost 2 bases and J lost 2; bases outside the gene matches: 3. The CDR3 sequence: CASSLTSGSITDTQYF. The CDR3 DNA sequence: TGTGCCAGCAGCTTAACTAGCGGGAGTATCACAGATACGCAGTATTTT.

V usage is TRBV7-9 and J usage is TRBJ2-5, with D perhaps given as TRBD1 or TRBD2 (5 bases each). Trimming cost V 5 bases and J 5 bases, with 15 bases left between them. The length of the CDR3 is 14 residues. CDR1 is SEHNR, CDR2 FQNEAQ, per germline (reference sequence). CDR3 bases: TGTGCCAGCAGCCCGATCAAGGGACGCGAGACCCAGTACTTC. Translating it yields CASSPIKGRETQYF.

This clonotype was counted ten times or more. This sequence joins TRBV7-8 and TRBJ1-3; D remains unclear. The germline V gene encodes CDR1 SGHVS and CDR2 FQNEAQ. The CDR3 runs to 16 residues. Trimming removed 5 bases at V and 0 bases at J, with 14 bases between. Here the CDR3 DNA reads TGTGCCAGCAGCGCAGCCGTGGCGGGCTCTGGAAACACCATATATTTT. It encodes CASSAAVAGSGNTIYF.

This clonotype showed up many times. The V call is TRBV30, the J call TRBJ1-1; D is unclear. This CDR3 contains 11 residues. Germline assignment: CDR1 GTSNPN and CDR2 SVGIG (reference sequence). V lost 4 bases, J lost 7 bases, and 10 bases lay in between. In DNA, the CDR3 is TGTGCCTGGACCCCCCAAAGTGAAGCTTTCTTT. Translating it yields CAWTPQSEAFF.

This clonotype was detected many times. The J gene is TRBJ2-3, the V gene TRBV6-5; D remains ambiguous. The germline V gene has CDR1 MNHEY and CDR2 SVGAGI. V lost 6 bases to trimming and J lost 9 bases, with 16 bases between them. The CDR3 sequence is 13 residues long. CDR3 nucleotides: TGTGCCAGCAGCCTCGGCAAGAGTGGGACGCAGTATTTT. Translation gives CASSLGKSGTQYF.

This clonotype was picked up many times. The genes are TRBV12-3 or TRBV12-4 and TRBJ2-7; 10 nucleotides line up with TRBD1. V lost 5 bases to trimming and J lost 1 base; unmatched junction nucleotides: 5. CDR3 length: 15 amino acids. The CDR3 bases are TGTGCCAGCAGTCGGGGACAGGGGCCTTCCTACGAGCAGTACTTC. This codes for CASSRGQGPSYEQYF.

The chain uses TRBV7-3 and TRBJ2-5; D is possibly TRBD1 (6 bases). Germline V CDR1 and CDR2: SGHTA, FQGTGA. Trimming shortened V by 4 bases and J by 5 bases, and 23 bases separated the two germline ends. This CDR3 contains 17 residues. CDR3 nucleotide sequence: TGTGCCAGCAGCTACTCGGGCAGGGGAAGGGTTGAGGAGACCCAGTACTTC. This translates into CASSYSGRGRVEETQYF.

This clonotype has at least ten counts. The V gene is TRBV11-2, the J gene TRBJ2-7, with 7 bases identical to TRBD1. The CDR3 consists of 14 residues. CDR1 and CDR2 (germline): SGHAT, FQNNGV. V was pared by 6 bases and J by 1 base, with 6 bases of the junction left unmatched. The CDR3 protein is CASSQRTGSYEQYF. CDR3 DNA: TGTGCCAGCAGTCAACGGACAGGTTCCTACGAGCAGTACTTC. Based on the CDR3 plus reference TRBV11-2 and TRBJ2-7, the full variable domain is EAGVAQSPRYKIIEKRQSVAFWCNPISGHATLYWYQQILGQGPKLLIQFQNNGVVDDSQLPKDRFSAERLKGVDSTLKIQPAKLEDSAVYLCASSQRTGSYEQYFGPGTRLTVT.

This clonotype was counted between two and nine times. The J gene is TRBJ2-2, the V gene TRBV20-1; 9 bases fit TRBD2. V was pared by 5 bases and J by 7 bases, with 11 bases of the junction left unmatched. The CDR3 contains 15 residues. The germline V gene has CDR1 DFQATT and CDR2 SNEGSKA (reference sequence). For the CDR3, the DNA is TGCAGTGCTCGAACTTTAGCGGGAGAGATCGGGGAGCTGTTTTTT. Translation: CSARTLAGEIGELFF.